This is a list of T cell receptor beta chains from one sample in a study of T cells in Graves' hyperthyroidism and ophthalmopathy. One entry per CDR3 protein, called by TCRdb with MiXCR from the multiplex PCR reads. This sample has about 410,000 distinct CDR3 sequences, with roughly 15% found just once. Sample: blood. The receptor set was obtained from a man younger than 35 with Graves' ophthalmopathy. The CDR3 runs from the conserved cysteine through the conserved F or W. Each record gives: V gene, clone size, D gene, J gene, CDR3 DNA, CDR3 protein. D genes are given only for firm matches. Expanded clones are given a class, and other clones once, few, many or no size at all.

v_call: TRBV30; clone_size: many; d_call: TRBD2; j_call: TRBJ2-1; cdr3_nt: TGTGCCTGGAGTGTACAACTGGCGGGAGGGATCAATGAGCAGTTCTTC; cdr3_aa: CAWSVQLAGGINEQFF
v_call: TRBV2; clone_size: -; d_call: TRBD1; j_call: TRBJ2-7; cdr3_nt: TGTGCCAGCAGGGACAGGGGGCGGGAGCAGTACTTC; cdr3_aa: CASRDRGREQYF
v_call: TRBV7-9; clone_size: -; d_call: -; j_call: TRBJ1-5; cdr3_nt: TGTGCCAGCAGCTCGTCCGGGAGCTCATACAATCAGCCCCAGCATTTT; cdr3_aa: CASSSSGSSYNQPQHF
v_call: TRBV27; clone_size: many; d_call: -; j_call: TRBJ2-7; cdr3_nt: TGTGCCAGCAGTTTAGAGGGACACGCCGAGCAGTACTTC; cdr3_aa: CASSLEGHAEQYF
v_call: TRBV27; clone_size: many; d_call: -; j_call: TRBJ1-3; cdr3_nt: TGTGCCAGCAGTTTATCGCACTCTGGAAACACCATATATTTT; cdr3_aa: CASSLSHSGNTIYF
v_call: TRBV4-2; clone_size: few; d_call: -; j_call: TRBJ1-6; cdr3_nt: TGTGCCAGCAGCCAAGTGGGTCAAAATTCACCCCTCCACTTT; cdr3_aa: CASSQVGQNSPLHF
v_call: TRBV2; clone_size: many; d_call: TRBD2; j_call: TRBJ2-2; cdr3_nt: TGTGCCAGCAGTGAACGACTAGCGGGGACCCACGGCGGGGAGCTGTTTTTT; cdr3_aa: CASSERLAGTHGGELFF
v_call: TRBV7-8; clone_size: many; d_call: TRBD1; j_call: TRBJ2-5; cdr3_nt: TGTGCCAGCAGCTTAGGGGGACAGCGGAAAGAGACCCAGTACTTC; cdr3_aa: CASSLGGQRKETQYF
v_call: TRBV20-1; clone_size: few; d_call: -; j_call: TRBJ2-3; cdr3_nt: TGCAGTGCTGGTAATACAGGCACAGATACGCAGTATTTT; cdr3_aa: CSAGNTGTDTQYF
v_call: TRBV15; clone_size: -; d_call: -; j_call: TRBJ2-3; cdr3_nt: TGTGCCACCAGCAGTGAGGGACCTACAGATACGCAGTATTTT; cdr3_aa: CATSSEGPTDTQYF
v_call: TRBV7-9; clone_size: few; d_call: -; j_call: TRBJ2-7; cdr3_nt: TGTGCCAGCAGCTCCTCCATAGCTTACGAGCAGTACTTC; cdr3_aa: CASSSSIAYEQYF
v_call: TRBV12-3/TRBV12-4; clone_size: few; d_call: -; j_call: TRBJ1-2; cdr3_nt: TGTGCCAGCAGTTTAGGGACAACTTATGGCTACACCTTC; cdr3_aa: CASSLGTTYGYTF
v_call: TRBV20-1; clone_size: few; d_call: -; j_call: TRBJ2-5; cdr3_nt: TGCAGTCCTAGAGGAGGGGGGGAAGAGACCCAGTACTTC; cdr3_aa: CSPRGGGEETQYF
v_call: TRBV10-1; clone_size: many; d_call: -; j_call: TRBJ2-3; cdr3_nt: TGCGCCAGCAGGGACTCTAACAACACAGATACGCAGTATTTT; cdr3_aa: CASRDSNNTDTQYF
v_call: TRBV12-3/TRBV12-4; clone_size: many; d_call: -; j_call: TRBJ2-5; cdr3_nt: TGTGCCAGCAGTTTATGGGATGGACCACAAGAGACCCAGTACTTC; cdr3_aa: CASSLWDGPQETQYF
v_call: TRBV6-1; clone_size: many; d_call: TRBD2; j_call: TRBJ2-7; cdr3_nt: TGTGCCAGCAGGGTCTGGCTAGCGGGAAACTACGAGCAGTACTTC; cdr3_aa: CASRVWLAGNYEQYF
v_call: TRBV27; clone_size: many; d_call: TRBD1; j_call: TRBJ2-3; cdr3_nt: TGTGCCAGCAGACAGGGGGCTTACACAGATACGCAGTATTTT; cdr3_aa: CASRQGAYTDTQYF
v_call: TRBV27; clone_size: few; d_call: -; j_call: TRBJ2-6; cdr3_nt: TGTGCCACCTGGGGGCAGATCTCTGGGGCCAACGTCCTGACTTTC; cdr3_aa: CATWGQISGANVLTF
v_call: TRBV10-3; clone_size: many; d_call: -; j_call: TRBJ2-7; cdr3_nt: TGTGCCATCAGTGCTTCTTCCTACGAGCAGTACTTC; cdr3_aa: CAISASSYEQYF
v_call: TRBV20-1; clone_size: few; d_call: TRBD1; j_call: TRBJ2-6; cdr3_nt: TGCAGTGCTAGAGTTGACAGGGTTGGGGCCAACGTCCTGACTTTC; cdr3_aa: CSARVDRVGANVLTF
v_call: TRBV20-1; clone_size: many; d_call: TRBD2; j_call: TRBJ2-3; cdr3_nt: TGCAGTGCTTTCGGACTAGCGGGAGGTCCTAGCACAGATACGCAGTATTTT; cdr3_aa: CSAFGLAGGPSTDTQYF
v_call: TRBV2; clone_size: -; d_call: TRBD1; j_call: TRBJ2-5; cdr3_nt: TGTGCCAGCAGAGCTGGACAGGGAGAGACCCAGTACTTC; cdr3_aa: CASRAGQGETQYF
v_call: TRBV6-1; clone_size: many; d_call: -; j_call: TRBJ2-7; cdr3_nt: TGTGCCAGCCTGCCGGGGGACATCGCGTCCTACGAGCAGTACTTC; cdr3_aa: CASLPGDIASYEQYF
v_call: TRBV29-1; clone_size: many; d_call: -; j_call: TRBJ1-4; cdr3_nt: TGCAGCGTTTTGCTGGGTGGAGATGAAAAACTGTTTTTT; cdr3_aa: CSVLLGGDEKLFF
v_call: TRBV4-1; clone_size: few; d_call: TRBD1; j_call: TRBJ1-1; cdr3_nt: TGCGCCAGCAGCCAAGAGGGACAGGGGAGGACTGAAGCTTTCTTT; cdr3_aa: CASSQEGQGRTEAFF
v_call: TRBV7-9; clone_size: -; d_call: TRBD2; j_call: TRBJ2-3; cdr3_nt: TGTGCCAGCAGCTCAACCGGGACTAGCCTTATGACTAGCACAGATACGCAGTATTTT; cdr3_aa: CASSSTGTSLMTSTDTQYF
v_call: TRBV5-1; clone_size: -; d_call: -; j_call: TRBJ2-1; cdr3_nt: TGCGCCAGCAGCCTGAGGGGTGTGTCCTACGAGCAGTTCTTC; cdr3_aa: CASSLRGVSYEQFF
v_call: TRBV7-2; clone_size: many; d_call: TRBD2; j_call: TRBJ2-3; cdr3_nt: TGTGCCAGCAGCTTACTAGCGGGGGGAACCACAGATACGCAGTATTTT; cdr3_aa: CASSLLAGGTTDTQYF
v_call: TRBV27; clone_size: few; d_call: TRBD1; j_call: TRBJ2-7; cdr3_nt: TGTGCCAGCAGTTTACGGGACAGGGCGACCGAGCAGTACTTC; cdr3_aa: CASSLRDRATEQYF
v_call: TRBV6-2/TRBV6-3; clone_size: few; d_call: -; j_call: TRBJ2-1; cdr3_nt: TGTGCCAGCAGTTACTCGGGCGAATTCAATGAGCAGTTCTTC; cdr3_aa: CASSYSGEFNEQFF
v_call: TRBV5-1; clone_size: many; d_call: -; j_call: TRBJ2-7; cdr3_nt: TGCGCCAGCAGCTTGGCCCCTGTGGGGGAGCAGTACTTC; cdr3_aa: CASSLAPVGEQYF
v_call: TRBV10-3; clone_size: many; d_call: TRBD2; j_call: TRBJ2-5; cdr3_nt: TGTGCCATCAGGGCTAGCGGGGGGAACCGAGAGACCCAGTACTTC; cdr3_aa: CAIRASGGNRETQYF
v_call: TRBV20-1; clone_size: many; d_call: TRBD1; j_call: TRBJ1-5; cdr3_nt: TGCAGTGCTAGAGGCTACCCCCGACAGGGCGGCAATCAGCCCCAGCATTTT; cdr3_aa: CSARGYPRQGGNQPQHF
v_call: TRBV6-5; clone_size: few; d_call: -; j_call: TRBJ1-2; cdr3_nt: TGTGCCAGCAGTTACTCAGTGGTATTTGGAGGCTACACCTTC; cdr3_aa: CASSYSVVFGGYTF
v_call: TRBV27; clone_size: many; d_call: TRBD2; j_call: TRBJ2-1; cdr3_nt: TGTGCCAGCAGTTTAGTTTCGGGGGGGTACAATGAGCAGTTCTTC; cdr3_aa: CASSLVSGGYNEQFF
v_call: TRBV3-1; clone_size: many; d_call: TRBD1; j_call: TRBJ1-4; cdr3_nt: TGTGCCAGCAGCTCACACACAGGGGGCCAAAATGAAAAACTGTTTTTT; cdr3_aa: CASSSHTGGQNEKLFF
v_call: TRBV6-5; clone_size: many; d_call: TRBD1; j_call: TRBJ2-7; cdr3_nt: TGTGCCAGCAGTTACGATACGGTTGCCGGGACAGGGCACGAGCAGTACTTC; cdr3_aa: CASSYDTVAGTGHEQYF
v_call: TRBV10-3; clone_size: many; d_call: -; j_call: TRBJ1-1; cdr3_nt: TGTGCCATCAGTGACGTGAAAGGGGCGGATGAAGCTTTCTTT; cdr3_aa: CAISDVKGADEAFF
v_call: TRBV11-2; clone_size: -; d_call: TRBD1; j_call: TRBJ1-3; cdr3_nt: TGTGCCAGCAGCTCCTGGGACAGCTCTGGAAACACCATATATTTT; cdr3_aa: CASSSWDSSGNTIYF
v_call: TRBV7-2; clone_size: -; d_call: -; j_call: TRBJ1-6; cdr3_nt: TGTGCCAGCGTCAGGACATGGACAGCATATAATTCACCCCTCCACTTT; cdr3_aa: CASVRTWTAYNSPLHF
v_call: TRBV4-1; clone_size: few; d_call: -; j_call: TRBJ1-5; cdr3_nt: TGCGCCAGCAGCCAAGACCCGGGGGTCAGCCAGCCCCAGCATTTT; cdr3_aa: CASSQDPGVSQPQHF
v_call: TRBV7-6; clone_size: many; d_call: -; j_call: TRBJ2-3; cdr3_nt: TGTGCCAGCAGCTCATGGGATACGCAGTATTTT; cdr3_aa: CASSSWDTQYF
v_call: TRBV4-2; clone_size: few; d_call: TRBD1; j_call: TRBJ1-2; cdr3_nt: TGTGCCAGCACCCAAGAAGGCCGACAGGGGGAAGGCTACACCTTC; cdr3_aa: CASTQEGRQGEGYTF
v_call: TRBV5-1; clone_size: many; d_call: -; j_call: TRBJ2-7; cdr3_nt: TGCGCCAGCAGCTTGGGTGGAAAGGGGGAATACGAGCAGTACTTC; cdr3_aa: CASSLGGKGEYEQYF
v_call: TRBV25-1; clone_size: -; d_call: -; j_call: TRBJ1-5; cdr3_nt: TGTGCCAGCAGTGAATATCGAGGGCAGCCCCAGCATTTT; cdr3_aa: CASSEYRGQPQHF
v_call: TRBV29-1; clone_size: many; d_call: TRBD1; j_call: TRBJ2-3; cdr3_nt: TGCAGCGTTTGGGACAGTAGCACAGATACGCAGTATTTT; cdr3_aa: CSVWDSSTDTQYF